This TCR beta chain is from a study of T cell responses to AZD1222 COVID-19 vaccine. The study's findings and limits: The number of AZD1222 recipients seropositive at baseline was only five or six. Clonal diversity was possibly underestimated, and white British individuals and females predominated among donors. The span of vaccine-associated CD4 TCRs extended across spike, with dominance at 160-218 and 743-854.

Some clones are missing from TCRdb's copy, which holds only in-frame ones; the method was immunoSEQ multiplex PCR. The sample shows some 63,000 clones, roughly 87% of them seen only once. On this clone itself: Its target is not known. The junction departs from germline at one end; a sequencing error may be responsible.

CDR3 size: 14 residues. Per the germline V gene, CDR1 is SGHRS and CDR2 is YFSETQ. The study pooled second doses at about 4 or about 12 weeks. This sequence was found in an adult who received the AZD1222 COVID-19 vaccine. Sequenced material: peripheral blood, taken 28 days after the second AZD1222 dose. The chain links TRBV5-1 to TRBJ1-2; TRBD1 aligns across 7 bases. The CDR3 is CASSLAGTDYRYTF. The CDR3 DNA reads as TGCGCCAGCAGCTTGGCCGGGACAGACTATCGCTACACCTTC.